This TCR beta chain was found in a study of T-cell memory formation after mild COVID-19. MiXCR, run by TCRdb on the 5' RACE reads, gives a single entry per CDR3 protein. This table holds about 130,000 distinct CDR3 sequences, approximately 5.9% found once. This CDR3 contains 17 residues. Germline V lookup: CDR1 KGHSH, CDR2 LQKENI. V was cut by 3 bases and J by 5 bases, with 23 bases left in between. This clonotype was counted ten times or more. The chain carries TRBV18 and TRBJ2-7, with D tentatively TRBD2 (6 bases). Sequenced: PBMCs or a T cell subset sorted from them (not recorded which). The receptor comes from an adult woman who had mild COVID-19 (a few samples of this study predate the infection). Cell type and time point are not known. The chain's CDR3 is CASSPAGLPLRGDEQYF. In DNA form, the CDR3 reads TGTGCCAGCTCACCGGCTGGACTACCGCTTCGCGGGGACGAGCAGTACTTC.